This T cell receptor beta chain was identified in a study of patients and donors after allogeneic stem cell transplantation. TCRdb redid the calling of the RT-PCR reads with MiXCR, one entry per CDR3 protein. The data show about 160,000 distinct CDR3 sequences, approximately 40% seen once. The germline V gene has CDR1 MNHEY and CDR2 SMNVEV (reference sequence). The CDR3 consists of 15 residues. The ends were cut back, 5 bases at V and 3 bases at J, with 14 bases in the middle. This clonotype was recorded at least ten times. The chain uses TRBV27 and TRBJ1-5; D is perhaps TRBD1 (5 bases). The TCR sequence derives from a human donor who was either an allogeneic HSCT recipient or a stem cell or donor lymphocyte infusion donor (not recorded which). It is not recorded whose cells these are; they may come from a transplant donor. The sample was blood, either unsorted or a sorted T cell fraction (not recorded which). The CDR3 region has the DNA TGTGCCAGCAGTACCCAGGGTTCAATCAATCAGCCCCAGCATTTT. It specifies CASSTQGSINQPQHF.